The 19 T cell receptor beta chains below come from one sample, sequenced in a study of blood T cell repertoires in COVID-19. Some clones are missing from TCRdb's copy, which holds only in-frame ones; the method was immunoSEQ multiplex PCR. The sample lists around 500,000 clones; roughly 85% were seen once. Sequencing was performed on peripheral blood. The receptors originated from a human donor in a cohort sampled during active COVID-19.

In its sample, this clone was seen once. The chain couples TRBV7-2 to TRBJ2-7; TRBD1 is a possible D gene (5 bases). The CDR3 spans 15 residues. V gave up 2 bases and J gave up 5 bases, with 16 bases separating them. Germline-derived CDR1 and CDR2 are SGHTA and FQGNSA. The CDR3 region is CASSLQGAIVHEQYF. In nucleotides, the CDR3 is TGTGCCAGCAGCTTACAAGGGGCGATAGTCCACGAGCAGTACTTC.

The chain couples TRBV29-1 to TRBJ2-1, with D perhaps matching TRBD1 (6 bases). The length of the CDR3 is 15 residues. The V end lost 2 bases, the J end lost 2 bases, and 13 bases lay between the germline ends. Germline V gene lookup returns CDR1 SQVTM and CDR2 ANQGSEA. The CDR3 DNA reads TGCAGCGTTGAACCACAGGGTTTTCCCTACAATGAGCAGTTCTTC. Protein sequence: CSVEPQGFPYNEQFF.

The chain couples TRBV27 to TRBJ2-1; the match to TRBD1 covers 9 bases. Trimming cost V 8 bases and J 7 bases; bases outside gene matches: 12. From germline, CDR1 is MNHEY and CDR2 SMNVEV (reference sequence). CDR3 length: 15 amino acids. In DNA form, the CDR3 reads TGTGCCAGCTCATTCGGGACAGGGATGGCTAATGAGCAGTTCTTC. This encodes CASSFGTGMANEQFF.

The chain links TRBV7-2 to TRBJ2-2, with 9 nucleotides matching TRBD2. J lost 10 bases, V lost 1 base, and 13 bases had no gene match. Germline V CDR1 and CDR2: SGHTA, FQGNSA. This CDR3 is 17 amino acids long. The CDR3 sequence is CASSLDSPHIAGAELFF. In DNA, the CDR3 is TGTGCCAGCAGCTTAGACTCCCCTCATATAGCGGGAGCGGAGCTGTTTTTT. Full variable domain (outside the CDR3, taken from reference TRBV7-2 and TRBJ2-2): GAGVSQSPSNKVTEKGKDVELRCDPISGHTALYWYRQSLGQGLEFLIYFQGNSAPDKSGLPSDRFSAERTGGSVSTLTIQRTQQEDSAVYLCASSLDSPHIAGAELFFGEGSRLTVL.

This clone was picked up a small number of times. This sequence joins TRBV2 and TRBJ1-2; tentatively, D is TRBD1 (6 bases). V gave up 2 bases and J gave up 6 bases, with 10 bases separating them. Germline-derived CDR1 and CDR2 are SNHLY and FYNNEI. The CDR3 spans 13 residues. CDR3 region: CASSENRENGYTF. Written as DNA, the CDR3 is TGTGCCAGCAGTGAAAACAGGGAGAATGGCTACACCTTC. Full variable domain (outside the CDR3, taken from reference TRBV2 and TRBJ1-2): EPEVTQTPSHQVTQMGQEVILRCVPISNHLYFYWYRQILGQKVEFLVSFYNNEISEKSEIFDDQFSVERPDGSNFTLKIRSTKLEDSAMYFCASSENRENGYTFGSGTRLTVV.

This rearrangement joins TRBV10-3 to TRBJ2-5; 10 nucleotides match TRBD2. Germline V gene sequence: CDR1 ENHRY, CDR2 SYGVKD. V dropped 0 bases and J dropped 5; count of bases not matched to a gene: 6. The CDR3 runs to 16 residues. The CDR3, as DNA: TGTGCCATCAGTGAGTCCCTAGCGGGAGTCGGGGAGACCCAGTACTTC. It translates to CAISESLAGVGETQYF.

The gene calls are TRBV29-1 and TRBJ1-2, with D possibly matching TRBD1 (5 bases). Trimming stripped 4 bases from V and 2 bases from J, with 14 bases between. Germline lookup yields CDR1 SQVTM and CDR2 ANQGSEA. CDR3 length: 14 residues. The CDR3 coding sequence is TGCAGCGTTGCCCCCGGGGAGGGGAACTATGGCTACACCTTC. It translates to CSVAPGEGNYGYTF.

The rearrangement links TRBV4-1 to TRBJ2-5; tentatively, D is TRBD2 (5 bases). This CDR3 is 16 amino acids long. CDR1 is MGHRA, CDR2 YSYEKL, per germline. V was pared by 3 bases and J by 1 base, with 15 bases between. The CDR3 protein is CASSQTGEVAQETQYF. In DNA, the CDR3 is TGCGCCAGCAGCCAGACCGGGGAAGTGGCCCAAGAGACCCAGTACTTC.

This chain uses TRBV30 with TRBJ2-1; TRBD1 agrees at 9 bases. The germline gives CDR1 GTSNPN, CDR2 SVGIG (reference sequence). V gave up 3 bases and J gave up 7 bases; unmatched junction bases: 1. The CDR3 spans 12 residues. The CDR3 reads CAWSGTGNEQFF. The CDR3 nucleotides read TGTGCCTGGAGCGGGACAGGGAATGAGCAGTTCTTC.

The chain uses TRBV9 and TRBJ2-2; TRBD1 aligns across 8 bases. The germline CDR1 and CDR2 sequences are SGDLS and YYNGEE. Trimming cost V 0 bases and J 6 bases; bases outside gene matches: 7. The CDR3 contains 16 residues. The CDR3 nucleotides are TGTGCCAGCAGCGTAGCGACAGGGGACAATGCCGGGGAGCTGTTTTTT. This codes for CASSVATGDNAGELFF.

The chain uses TRBV19 and TRBJ1-2, with a tentative D call TRBD1 (5 bases). Per germline, CDR1 LNHDA and CDR2 SQIVND (reference sequence). Trimming took 6 bases from V and 5 from J, leaving 7 bases between them. The CDR3 is made up of 11 amino acids. The CDR3 spells CASRTEYGYTF. DNA for the CDR3: TGTGCCAGTAGGACAGAGTATGGCTACACCTTC. The variable domain in full, with the rest retrieved from reference TRBV19 and TRBJ1-2, is DGGITQSPKYLFRKEGQNVTLSCEQNLNHDAMYWYRQDPGQGLRLIYYSQIVNDFQKGDIAEGYSVSREKKESFPLTVTSAQKNPTAFYLCASRTEYGYTFGSGTRLTVV.

The CDR3 is CASSPNGGNQPQHF. CDR3 DNA: TGTGCCAGCTCACCCAATGGAGGCAATCAGCCCCAGCATTTT. The chain couples TRBV18 to TRBJ1-5; D remains unclear. The V gene's germline CDR1 is KGHSH and CDR2 LQKENI. V shed 3 bases and J shed 2 bases, with 8 bases lying between them. The CDR3 runs to 14 residues. The complete variable domain, with remaining parts taken from reference TRBV18 and TRBJ1-5, reads NAGVMQNPRHLVRRRGQEARLRCSPMKGHSHVYWYRQLPEEGLKFMVYLQKENIIDESGMPKERFSAEFPKEGPSILRIQQVVRGDSAAYFCASSPNGGNQPQHFGDGTRLSIL.

This clone was picked up one time. The gene calls are TRBV5-1 and TRBJ2-5; 12 bases match TRBD2. Germline CDR1 and CDR2: SGHRS and YFSETQ. This CDR3 region has 16 residues. V shed 2 bases, J shed 2 bases, and the junction held 4 bases outside the gene matches. CDR3 loop: CASSLWTSGEQETQYF. CDR3 bases: TGCGCCAGCAGCTTATGGACTAGCGGGGAACAAGAGACCCAGTACTTC. Combining the CDR3 with reference TRBV5-1 and TRBJ2-5 gives the whole variable domain KAGVTQTPRYLIKTRGQQVTLSCSPISGHRSVSWYQQTPGQGLQFLFEYFSETQRNKGNFPGRFSGRQFSNSRSEMNVSTLELGDSALYLCASSLWTSGEQETQYFGPGTRLLVL.

The gene calls are TRBV6-5 and TRBJ1-3, with D possibly matching TRBD1 (6 bases). CDR3 size: 14 residues. Deletions cut 5 bases from V and 2 bases from J, with 10 bases between. Per germline, CDR1 MNHEY and CDR2 SVGAGI. The CDR3 is CASSPRGAGNTIYF. CDR3 DNA sequence: TGTGCCAGCAGTCCCAGGGGCGCTGGAAACACCATATATTTT.

V gene TRBV7-8 combines with J gene TRBJ1-3, with D possibly being TRBD1 (6 bases). This CDR3 contains 16 residues. Germline V gives CDR1 SGHVS, CDR2 FQNEAQ. V was cut by 5 bases and J by 4 bases, with 18 bases left in between. The CDR3 nucleotides read TGTGCCAGCAGCACTCTGGGGACACTAATCGGAAACACCATATATTTT. Translated: CASSTLGTLIGNTIYF. Full variable domain (outside the CDR3, taken from reference TRBV7-8 and TRBJ1-3): GAGVSQSPRYKVAKRGQDVALRCDPISGHVSLFWYQQALGQGPEFLTYFQNEAQLDKSGLPSDRFFAERPEGSVSTLKIQRTQQEDSAVYLCASSTLGTLIGNTIYFGEGSWLTVV.

The chain employs TRBV10-1 and TRBJ1-1; D remains ambiguous. Trimming shortened V by 3 bases and J by 3 bases, and 8 bases separated the two germline ends. CDR1 and CDR2 from the germline V gene are WNHNN and SYGVQD (reference sequence). There are 13 residues in the CDR3. The CDR3 DNA reads TGCGCCAGCAGTGATATGAGATACACTGAAGCTTTCTTT. This codes for CASSDMRYTEAFF.

This chain joins TRBV18 and TRBJ2-1; D is possibly TRBD2 (6 bases). The CDR3 has 14 residues. The V end was cut by 3 bases, the J end by 6 bases, with 12 bases between. Germline lookup yields CDR1 KGHSH and CDR2 LQKENI. CDR3 nucleotide sequence: TGTGCCAGCTCACCCTTTCTGGAGGGCAATGAGCAGTTCTTC. Translating gives CASSPFLEGNEQFF.

This chain links TRBV28 with TRBJ1-5, with D possibly TRBD1 on 5 matching bases. Germline V CDR1 and CDR2: MDHEN, SYDVKM. The CDR3 is 16 amino acids. The germline V and J ends were trimmed by 7 bases and 2 bases, with 18 bases remaining between them. The CDR3 sequence: CASTPPVRGRNQPQHF. The CDR3 coding sequence is TGTGCCAGCACGCCCCCAGTAAGGGGCCGCAATCAGCCCCAGCATTTT.

The chain employs TRBV28 and TRBJ2-1; 12 bases line up with TRBD2. This CDR3 comprises 15 residues. The trim removed 4 bases at V and 4 bases at J, leaving 2 bases unmatched. The germline gives CDR1 MDHEN, CDR2 SYDVKM. CDR3 in amino acids: CASSSTSGRYNEQFF. The CDR3 region has the DNA TGTGCCAGCAGTTCGACTAGCGGGAGATACAATGAGCAGTTCTTC.